The 18 T cell receptor beta chains below all came from one sample that was sequenced in a study of CD8+ T cells in alopecia areata. The sequencing template was cDNA reverse transcribed from extracted RNA. TCRdb's table, derived via immunoSEQ multiplex PCR, lists solely in-frame clones and lacks some. Of approximately 140,000 clones in the sample, approximately 87% were seen once. The sample was CD8+ T cells sorted from blood, taken at week 0. The receptors stem from a human donor with alopecia areata.

The chain uses TRBV12-5 and TRBJ1-1; D is possibly TRBD1 (5 bases). V lost 6 bases to trimming and J lost 10 bases, with 21 bases between them. Germline-derived CDR1 and CDR2 are LGHNT and FRNRAP. The CDR3 runs to 14 residues. The CDR3 DNA follows: TGTGCTAGTGGGGACCGGGACCCATCGTGGTCAGCTTTCTTT. It translates to CASGDRDPSWSAFF.

This chain links TRBV11-2 with TRBJ2-2; 12 bases align to TRBD2. CDR1 and CDR2 from the germline V gene are SGHAT and FQNNGV. Trimming took 4 bases from V and 6 from J; bases not matched to a gene: 3. The CDR3 extends over 15 amino acids. The DNA of the CDR3 is TGTGCCAGCAGCTCCCTAGCGGGAGGGTCCGGGGAGCTGTTTTTT. It codes for CASSSLAGGSGELFF.

On this clone itself: Additional DNA sequences in this sample encode the identical CDR3. The chain employs TRBV4-1 and TRBJ2-7; the D is unclear. The CDR3 runs to 12 residues. Trimming cost V 1 base and J 6 bases, with 7 bases left between them. Germline V gene sequence: CDR1 MGHRA, CDR2 YSYEKL. CDR3 amino acids: CASSQAGFEQYF. The CDR3 bases are TGCGCCAGCAGCCAAGCTGGGTTCGAGCAGTACTTC.

CDR3 in amino acids: CASSQETSGSKYEQYF. CDR3 coding DNA: TGCGCCAGCAGCCAAGAGACTAGCGGGAGTAAATACGAGCAGTACTTC. The rearrangement links TRBV4-1 to TRBJ2-7; 12 bases match TRBD2. Per the germline V gene, CDR1 is MGHRA and CDR2 is YSYEKL. The CDR3 has 16 residues. Germline trimming cut 0 bases from V and 4 bases from J; bases unmatched to any gene: 4.

The chain joins TRBV30 to TRBJ2-1, with 9 bases that match TRBD2. The CDR3 totals 14 residues. J gave up 8 bases and V 5 bases, and 10 bases lay outside the gene matches. Germline CDR1 GTSNPN, CDR2 SVGIG (reference sequence). The chain's CDR3 is CAWERLAGKDEQFF. The CDR3 DNA reads as TGTGCCTGGGAGAGGCTAGCGGGAAAGGATGAGCAGTTCTTC.

The rearrangement links TRBV29-1 to TRBJ2-7; 9 bases match TRBD1. Looked up from germline, CDR1 is SQVTM and CDR2 is ANQGSEA. CDR3 size: 14 residues. Unmatched junction bases numbered 7, after V lost 6 bases and J lost 1 base. The CDR3 nucleotides read TGCAGCGTGGGGGGACAGGGAAGATCCTACGAGCAGTACTTC. It yields the protein CSVGGQGRSYEQYF.

The rearrangement uses TRBV9 and TRBJ2-2; D is tentatively TRBD1 or TRBD2 (5 bases each). This CDR3 region has 11 residues. V shed 10 bases and J shed 3 bases, with 7 bases lying between them. The germline V gene has CDR1 SGDLS and CDR2 YYNGEE. The CDR3 DNA reads as TGTGCCCGGGGCGACACCGGGGAGCTGTTTTTT. It translates to CARGDTGELFF.

The chain recombines TRBV11-2 with TRBJ2-7, with D tentatively TRBD2 (6 bases). The V end lost 5 bases, the J end lost 4 bases, and 12 bases lay between the germline ends. This CDR3 has 13 amino acids. Germline CDR1 and CDR2: SGHAT and FQNNGV. CDR3 loop: CASSPSVWYEQYF. In DNA form, the CDR3 reads TGTGCCAGCAGCCCTAGCGTGTGGTACGAGCAGTACTTC.

The genes are TRBV15 and TRBJ2-6; D gene ambiguous. V was cut by 4 bases and J by 4 bases, with 11 bases left in between. The CDR3 runs 15 residues. CDR1 LNHNV and CDR2 YYDKDF come from the germline V gene (reference sequence). CDR3 sequence (DNA): TGTGCCACCAGCACAGGTTCCTCCGGGGCCAACGTCCTGACTTTC. Translated, it gives CATSTGSSGANVLTF.

The rearrangement uses TRBV4-1 and TRBJ1-5; D is undetermined. Germline loops: CDR1 MGHRA, CDR2 YSYEKL. The CDR3 is 13 amino acids. Deletions cut 4 bases from V and 7 bases from J, with 11 bases between. This CDR3 reads CASSLNLDQPQHF. The CDR3 region has the DNA TGCGCCAGCAGCCTTAACTTAGACCAGCCCCAGCATTTT.

The genes are TRBV23-1 and TRBJ1-6, with no clear D. TRBV23-1 is an open reading frame whose function is uncertain. The CDR3 is 14 amino acids. V lost 0 bases and J 7 bases, leaving 7 bases between the germline ends. CDR3 DNA sequence: TGCGCCAGCAGTCAATCGAAGGGAAATTCACCCCTCCACTTT. Residues: CASSQSKGNSPLHF.

The chain links TRBV27 to TRBJ2-1; 8 nucleotides line up with TRBD2. CDR3 size: 16 residues. In germline, CDR1 is MNHEY, CDR2 SMNVEV (reference sequence). With 3 bases clipped from V and 5 bases from J, the junction kept 9 bases outside the gene matches. CDR3 amino acids: CASSLKAAGVDNEQFF. DNA for the CDR3: TGTGCCAGCAGTTTGAAGGCAGCGGGAGTGGACAATGAGCAGTTCTTC.

This clone was counted once. This chain connects TRBV19 to TRBJ2-1; 9 positions match TRBD2. The length of the CDR3 is 15 residues. V shed 3 bases, J shed 7 bases, and the junction held 7 bases outside the gene matches. Germline V gives CDR1 LNHDA, CDR2 SQIVND (reference sequence). The CDR3 loop reads CASSILAGRENEQFF. As DNA, the CDR3 is TGTGCCAGTAGTATCCTAGCGGGACGCGAAAATGAGCAGTTCTTC.

The chain recombines TRBV7-9 with TRBJ2-1; 11 bases agree with TRBD2. Germline V gives CDR1 SEHNR, CDR2 FQNEAQ (reference sequence). With V trimmed by 5 bases and J by 5 bases, 2 bases remained unmatched. This CDR3 has 14 residues. Here the CDR3 DNA reads TGTGCCAGCAGCGTGGGACTAGCGGACAATGAGCAGTTCTTC. Translating gives CASSVGLADNEQFF.

This chain joins TRBV27 and TRBJ2-6; tentatively, D is TRBD2 (6 bases). Germline V gene data show CDR1 as MNHEY and CDR2 as SMNVEV (reference sequence). This CDR3 comprises 16 residues. V was cut by 4 bases and J by 1 base, with 11 bases left in between. For the CDR3, the DNA is TGTGCCAGCAGTTCTCGCCGGGAGTCTGGGGCCAACGTCCTGACTTTC. It encodes CASSSRRESGANVLTF. The full variable domain, its missing parts supplied by reference TRBV27 and TRBJ2-6, is EAQVTQNPRYLITVTGKKLTVTCSQNMNHEYMSWYRQDPGLGLRQIYYSMNVEVTDKGDVPEGYKVSRKEKRNFPLILESPSPNQTSLYFCASSSRRESGANVLTFGAGSRLTVL.

This chain connects TRBV5-6 to TRBJ2-5; D possibly corresponds to TRBD2 (6 bases). The J call could be wrong; TRBJ2-7 is a better fit for the DNA end. Germline loops: CDR1 SGHDT, CDR2 YYEEEE. This CDR3 contains 13 residues. The CDR3 sequence is CASSWGDVYEQYF. Here the CDR3 DNA reads TGTGCCAGCAGCTGGGGGGATGTTTACGAGCAGTACTTC.

This clone has a single count. CDR3 in DNA: TGTGCCAGCAGTGAATTACCAGGGCGGTCGGCCTACGAGCAGTACTTC. The encoded protein is CASSELPGRSAYEQYF. This sequence joins TRBV25-1 and TRBJ2-7; D might be TRBD1 (5 bases). The CDR3 spans 16 residues. Germline CDR1 reads MGHDK; CDR2 reads SYGVNS. V was shortened by 1 base and J by 2 bases, with 15 bases between the two germline ends.

The chain carries TRBV27 and TRBJ2-6; no clear D. This CDR3 region has 14 residues. Germline V gene lookup returns CDR1 MNHEY and CDR2 SMNVEV (reference sequence). Deletions cut 5 bases from V and 2 bases from J, with 7 bases between. The CDR3 protein is CASSRVAGANVLTF. The CDR3 DNA follows: TGTGCCAGCAGTCGGGTGGCTGGGGCCAACGTCCTGACTTTC.